A selection of T cell receptor beta chains follows, all from one sample in a study of blood T cell repertoires in COVID-19. Sequencing used immunoSEQ multiplex PCR; TCRdb keeps in-frame clones, though not all of them. The table records about 140,000 clones, approximately 80% of them present only once. What was sequenced was peripheral blood. Receptors originate from an elderly woman in a cohort sampled during active or convalescent COVID-19. Each CDR3 is given with its conserved first and last residue. D genes are given only for firm matches. Expanded clones get a size class; other rows say once, few or many, or leave the size out.

J gene: TRBJ1-6; V gene: TRBV10-2; D gene: .; clone size: .; CDR3 protein: CASRELRGSGSPLHF; CDR3 DNA: TGCGCCAGCAGAGAACTAAGGGGGAGTGGTTCACCCCTCCACTTT
J gene: TRBJ2-1; V gene: TRBV3-1/TRBV3-2; D gene: TRBD2; clone size: .; CDR3 protein: CASSARKTSGGYNEQFF; CDR3 DNA: TGTGCCAGCAGCGCGAGAAAGACTAGCGGGGGCTACAATGAGCAGTTCTTC
J gene: TRBJ1-5; V gene: TRBV7-2; D gene: TRBD1; clone size: once; CDR3 protein: CASSPDRVTGQPQHF; CDR3 DNA: TGTGCCAGCAGCCCGGACAGGGTTACAGGTCAGCCCCAGCATTTT
J gene: TRBJ1-1; V gene: TRBV5-1; D gene: .; clone size: .; CDR3 protein: CASSSDRFDTEAFF; CDR3 DNA: TGCGCCAGCAGCTCCGACAGGTTTGACACTGAAGCTTTCTTT
J gene: TRBJ1-5; V gene: TRBV10-3; D gene: .; clone size: .; CDR3 protein: CAISEGEGQPQHF; CDR3 DNA: TGTGCCATCAGTGAGGGAGAGGGCCAGCCCCAGCATTTT
J gene: TRBJ2-2; V gene: TRBV7-3; D gene: .; clone size: .; CDR3 protein: CASSLTGPGRELFF; CDR3 DNA: TGTGCCAGCAGCTTAACGGGTCCAGGCCGGGAGCTGTTTTTT
J gene: TRBJ1-1; V gene: TRBV11-2; D gene: .; clone size: .; CDR3 protein: CASSLDRRGPTEAFF; CDR3 DNA: TGTGCCAGCAGCTTAGATCGAAGGGGCCCCACTGAAGCTTTCTTT
J gene: TRBJ1-6; V gene: TRBV19; D gene: .; clone size: once; CDR3 protein: CASSSQVRGRGSPLHF; CDR3 DNA: TGTGCCAGTAGTTCTCAGGTCCGGGGGAGAGGATCACCCCTCCACTTT
J gene: TRBJ2-3; V gene: TRBV30; D gene: .; clone size: .; CDR3 protein: CAWRNGGLTQYF; CDR3 DNA: TGTGCCTGGAGAAACGGGGGGCTTACGCAGTATTTT
J gene: TRBJ2-7; V gene: TRBV12-3/TRBV12-4; D gene: .; clone size: once; CDR3 protein: CASAASSYEQYF; CDR3 DNA: TGTGCCAGCGCAGCTAGCTCCTACGAGCAGTACTTC
J gene: TRBJ2-1; V gene: TRBV11-2; D gene: .; clone size: .; CDR3 protein: CASSLGPGNDEQFF; CDR3 DNA: TGTGCCAGCAGCTTAGGTCCAGGGAACGATGAGCAGTTCTTC
J gene: TRBJ1-5; V gene: TRBV27; D gene: .; clone size: .; CDR3 protein: CARARRVNNQPQHF; CDR3 DNA: TGTGCCAGGGCTCGGCGGGTTAACAATCAGCCCCAGCATTTT
J gene: TRBJ1-6; V gene: TRBV6-1; D gene: .; clone size: .; CDR3 protein: CASSEVRMNSPLHF; CDR3 DNA: TGTGCCAGCAGTGAAGTCAGGATGAATTCACCCCTCCACTTT
J gene: TRBJ2-1; V gene: TRBV7-2; D gene: TRBD2; clone size: .; CDR3 protein: CASSWGLAGNNEQFF; CDR3 DNA: TGTGCCAGCAGCTGGGGACTAGCGGGGAACAATGAGCAGTTCTTC
J gene: TRBJ2-3; V gene: TRBV5-4; D gene: TRBD2; clone size: .; CDR3 protein: CASSWGERGSTDTQYF; CDR3 DNA: TGTGCCAGCAGCTGGGGTGAGCGGGGTAGCACAGATACGCAGTATTTT
J gene: TRBJ2-3; V gene: TRBV7-2; D gene: TRBD2; clone size: .; CDR3 protein: CASSRKRGDTDTQYF; CDR3 DNA: TGTGCCAGCAGCCGCAAGCGGGGAGACACAGATACGCAGTATTTT
J gene: TRBJ1-2; V gene: TRBV27; D gene: TRBD1; clone size: .; CDR3 protein: CASSSTGNVYGYTF; CDR3 DNA: TGTGCCAGCAGTTCGACAGGGAATGTCTATGGCTACACCTTC
J gene: TRBJ1-2; V gene: TRBV5-8; D gene: .; clone size: few; CDR3 protein: CASSSGHLYGYTF; CDR3 DNA: TGTGCCAGCAGTTCGGGACACCTCTATGGCTACACCTTC
J gene: TRBJ2-7; V gene: TRBV5-1; D gene: TRBD2; clone size: .; CDR3 protein: CASSPRLAGETYEQYF; CDR3 DNA: TGCGCCAGCAGCCCAAGACTAGCGGGGGAAACCTACGAGCAGTACTTC
J gene: TRBJ1-5; V gene: TRBV6-2/TRBV6-3; D gene: TRBD1; clone size: .; CDR3 protein: CASSQGQLRNQPQHF; CDR3 DNA: TGTGCCAGCAGCCAGGGACAGCTACGGAATCAGCCCCAGCATTTT
J gene: TRBJ1-2; V gene: TRBV6-2/TRBV6-3; D gene: .; clone size: .; CDR3 protein: CASSYSARGNYHGYTF; CDR3 DNA: TGTGCCAGCAGTTACTCTGCCAGGGGTAACTATCATGGCTACACCTTC
J gene: TRBJ1-5; V gene: TRBV5-1; D gene: .; clone size: .; CDR3 protein: CASRTGPFSNQPQHF; CDR3 DNA: TGCGCCAGCAGGACAGGCCCCTTTAGCAATCAGCCCCAGCATTTT
J gene: TRBJ2-5; V gene: TRBV5-1; D gene: TRBD2; clone size: .; CDR3 protein: CASSLAFAGGRETQYF; CDR3 DNA: TGCGCCAGCAGCTTGGCCTTCGCGGGGGGGCGGGAGACCCAGTACTTC
J gene: TRBJ1-1; V gene: TRBV27; D gene: TRBD1; clone size: .; CDR3 protein: CASSSDRGPTTEAFF; CDR3 DNA: TGTGCCAGCAGTTCAGACAGGGGGCCGACCACTGAAGCTTTCTTT
J gene: TRBJ2-2; V gene: TRBV5-8; D gene: TRBD1; clone size: .; CDR3 protein: CASSFDRGYPTGELFF; CDR3 DNA: TGTGCCAGCAGCTTTGACAGGGGTTATCCCACCGGGGAGCTGTTTTTT
J gene: TRBJ1-2; V gene: TRBV20-1; D gene: .; clone size: .; CDR3 protein: CSARQVYGYTF; CDR3 DNA: TGCAGTGCCCGACAGGTGTATGGCTACACCTTC
J gene: TRBJ1-4; V gene: TRBV18; D gene: .; clone size: .; CDR3 protein: CASSPNGVGGTNEKLFF; CDR3 DNA: TGTGCCAGCTCACCAAACGGGGTTGGAGGAACTAATGAAAAACTGTTTTTT
J gene: TRBJ1-4; V gene: TRBV5-1; D gene: TRBD1; clone size: .; CDR3 protein: CASSLANLDRLNEKLFF; CDR3 DNA: TGCGCCAGCAGCTTGGCCAATTTGGACAGGTTGAATGAAAAACTGTTTTTT
J gene: TRBJ2-2; V gene: TRBV27; D gene: TRBD2; clone size: .; CDR3 protein: CASSLWIAGGTERTGELFF; CDR3 DNA: TGTGCCAGCAGTTTGTGGATAGCGGGGGGTACGGAGAGAACCGGGGAGCTGTTTTTT
J gene: TRBJ1-4; V gene: TRBV5-5; D gene: .; clone size: .; CDR3 protein: CASSARVATNEKLFF; CDR3 DNA: TGTGCCAGCAGCGCTCGCGTTGCAACTAATGAAAAACTGTTTTTT
J gene: TRBJ1-2; V gene: TRBV7-9; D gene: .; clone size: few; CDR3 protein: CASRAEGNYGYTF; CDR3 DNA: TGTGCCAGCAGGGCGGAGGGCAACTATGGCTACACCTTC
J gene: TRBJ1-4; V gene: TRBV27; D gene: .; clone size: .; CDR3 protein: CASSGLNEKLFF; CDR3 DNA: TGTGCCAGCAGCGGGTTGAATGAAAAACTGTTTTTT
J gene: TRBJ1-2; V gene: TRBV18; D gene: TRBD1; clone size: .; CDR3 protein: CASSLRTGVGGYTF; CDR3 DNA: TGTGCCAGCTCACTACGGACAGGGGTAGGCGGCTACACCTTC
J gene: TRBJ1-2; V gene: TRBV5-1; D gene: .; clone size: .; CDR3 protein: CASSLAGADYGYTF; CDR3 DNA: TGCGCCAGCAGCTTAGCGGGCGCGGACTATGGCTACACCTTC
J gene: TRBJ2-2; V gene: TRBV7-8; D gene: .; clone size: .; CDR3 protein: CASSLSDSNTGELFF; CDR3 DNA: TGTGCCAGCAGCTTATCAGACAGCAACACCGGGGAGCTGTTTTTT
J gene: TRBJ1-1; V gene: TRBV6-5; D gene: .; clone size: once; CDR3 protein: CASRGRGGVTEAFF; CDR3 DNA: TGTGCCAGCAGGGGGAGGGGGGGCGTCACTGAAGCTTTCTTT
J gene: TRBJ1-3; V gene: TRBV11-2; D gene: .; clone size: .; CDR3 protein: CASAGRRFSGNTIYF; CDR3 DNA: TGTGCCAGCGCGGGACGGCGATTCTCTGGAAACACCATATATTTT
J gene: TRBJ2-1; V gene: TRBV7-9; D gene: TRBD1; clone size: .; CDR3 protein: CASSLYRQGNEQFF; CDR3 DNA: TGTGCCAGCAGCCTATATAGACAGGGGAATGAGCAGTTCTTC
J gene: TRBJ2-5; V gene: TRBV5-4; D gene: .; clone size: .; CDR3 protein: CASSLRQGWETQYF; CDR3 DNA: TGTGCCAGCAGCTTACGACAAGGTTGGGAGACCCAGTACTTC
J gene: TRBJ1-6; V gene: TRBV7-2; D gene: .; clone size: .; CDR3 protein: CASSLRAGPLHF; CDR3 DNA: TGTGCCAGCAGCTTACGGGCAGGGCCCCTCCACTTT
J gene: TRBJ2-1; V gene: TRBV7-3; D gene: TRBD1; clone size: .; CDR3 protein: CASSSQQGFEQFF; CDR3 DNA: TGTGCCAGCAGCTCCCAACAGGGGTTTGAGCAGTTCTTC
J gene: TRBJ1-2; V gene: TRBV19; D gene: TRBD1; clone size: .; CDR3 protein: CASSPGRDRDGYTF; CDR3 DNA: TGTGCCAGTAGTCCCGGCCGAGACAGGGATGGCTACACCTTC
J gene: TRBJ1-5; V gene: TRBV7-2; D gene: .; clone size: .; CDR3 protein: CASSLVGTGNSNQPQHF; CDR3 DNA: TGTGCCAGCAGCTTAGTAGGCACAGGGAATAGCAATCAGCCCCAGCATTTT
J gene: TRBJ2-7; V gene: TRBV5-1; D gene: TRBD1; clone size: .; CDR3 protein: CASETGTGGDEQYF; CDR3 DNA: TGCGCCAGCGAAACCGGGACAGGGGGCGACGAGCAGTACTTC
J gene: TRBJ1-2; V gene: TRBV3-1/TRBV3-2; D gene: .; clone size: .; CDR3 protein: CASSQDFGGGYTF; CDR3 DNA: TGTGCCAGCAGCCAAGACTTTGGGGGCGGCTACACCTTC
J gene: TRBJ1-4; V gene: TRBV6-5; D gene: TRBD1; clone size: .; CDR3 protein: CASSYFRDRGEKLFF; CDR3 DNA: TGTGCCAGCAGTTACTTCCGGGACAGGGGTGAAAAACTGTTTTTT
J gene: TRBJ1-3; V gene: TRBV2; D gene: .; clone size: few; CDR3 protein: CASSYDSTVSGNTIYF; CDR3 DNA: TGTGCCAGCAGTTACGACTCGACAGTCTCTGGAAACACCATATATTTT
J gene: TRBJ2-3; V gene: TRBV5-1; D gene: TRBD1; clone size: .; CDR3 protein: CASRPRDRAGDTQYF; CDR3 DNA: TGCGCCAGCAGACCCCGGGACAGGGCGGGAGATACGCAGTATTTT
J gene: TRBJ1-1; V gene: TRBV6-1; D gene: .; clone size: .; CDR3 protein: CASSTAGGNTEAFF; CDR3 DNA: TGTGCCAGCTCTACCGCGGGGGGTAACACTGAAGCTTTCTTT
J gene: TRBJ1-3; V gene: TRBV3-1/TRBV3-2; D gene: TRBD1; clone size: .; CDR3 protein: CASSHQQGALRNTIYF; CDR3 DNA: TGTGCCAGCAGCCACCAACAGGGGGCTTTGAGAAACACCATATATTTT